This T cell receptor beta chain was sequenced in a study of blood T cell repertoires in COVID-19. Background on the study: From the United States, Italy and Spain came samples of acute and convalescent COVID-19.

Seattle's enrolled individuals joined amid active infection and were then monitored longitudinally. The repertoire was sequenced with immunoSEQ multiplex PCR; TCRdb's copy has only in-frame clones and lacks some. This table has 250,000 to 400,000 clones, 70% to 90% appearing once. The sample taken for sequencing was peripheral blood. The clonotype was recovered from a woman in her thirties with COVID-19, enrolled during active disease.

CDR3 in DNA: TGTGCCAGCAGCTTAAGAGGGCCTAGCACAGATACGCAGTATTTT. It encodes CASSLRGPSTDTQYF. The chain combines TRBV7-9 with TRBJ2-3, with a tentative D call TRBD2 (5 bases). CDR1 SEHNR and CDR2 FQNEAQ come from the germline V gene (reference sequence). CDR3 length: 15 residues. V shed 2 bases and J shed 0 bases, with 9 bases lying between them.